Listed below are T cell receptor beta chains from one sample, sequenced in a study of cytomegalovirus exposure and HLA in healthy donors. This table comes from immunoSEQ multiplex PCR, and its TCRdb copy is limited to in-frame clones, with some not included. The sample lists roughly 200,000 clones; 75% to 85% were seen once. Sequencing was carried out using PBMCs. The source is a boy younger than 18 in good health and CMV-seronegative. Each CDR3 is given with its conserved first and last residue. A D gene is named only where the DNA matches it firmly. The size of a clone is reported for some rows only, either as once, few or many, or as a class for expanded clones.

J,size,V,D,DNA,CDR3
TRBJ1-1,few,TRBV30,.,TGTGCCTGGTCACAGGGATTCACTGAAGCTTTCTTT,CAWSQGFTEAFF
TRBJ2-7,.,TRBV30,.,TGTGCCTGGAGTGTATCATCCGAGCAGTACTTC,CAWSVSSEQYF
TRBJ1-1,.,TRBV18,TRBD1,TGTGCCAGCACCCAGACAGGGGGCCGGAACACTGAAGCTTTCTTT,CASTQTGGRNTEAFF
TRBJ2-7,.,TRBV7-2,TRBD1,TGTGCCAGCAGTTCCCCCGGGACAGCCTACGAGCAGTACTTC,CASSSPGTAYEQYF
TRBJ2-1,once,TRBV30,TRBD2,TGTGCCTGGATAGCGGGAGATTACGTGGGCTACAATGAGCAGTTCTTC,CAWIAGDYVGYNEQFF
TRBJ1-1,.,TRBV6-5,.,TGTGCCAGCAGTTACCCAGGGCTCCCAGCTTTCTTT,CASSYPGLPAFF
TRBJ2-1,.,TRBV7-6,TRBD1,TGTGCCAGCAGCTTTTCGGGACAGGGGAACAATGAGCAGTTCTTC,CASSFSGQGNNEQFF
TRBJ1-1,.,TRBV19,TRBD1,TGTGCCAGTGCCGACAGGGGCGATCCGAACACTGAAGCTTTCTTT,CASADRGDPNTEAFF
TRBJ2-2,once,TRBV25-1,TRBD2,TGTGCCAGCAGTGAAGACCTAGCGGGCGGGGAGCTGTTTTTT,CASSEDLAGGELFF
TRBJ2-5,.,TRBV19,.,TGTGCCAGTAGTACGACAGGTGTCTTCCAAGAGACCCAGTACTTC,CASSTTGVFQETQYF
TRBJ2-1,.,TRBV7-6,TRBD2,TGTGCCAGCAGCACCCGGGTGAGACTAGCGGGGTACAATGAGCAGTTCTTC,CASSTRVRLAGYNEQFF
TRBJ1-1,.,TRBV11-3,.,TGTGCCAGCAGCTTCGGACCGGAGGGAGAAGCTTTCTTT,CASSFGPEGEAFF
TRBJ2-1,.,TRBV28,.,TGTGCCAGCAGTTCTCCCAGATATGAGCAGTTCTTC,CASSSPRYEQFF
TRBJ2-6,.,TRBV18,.,TGTGCCAGCTCACCACGGGGCGGGGACTCTGGGGCCAACGTCCTGACTTTC,CASSPRGGDSGANVLTF
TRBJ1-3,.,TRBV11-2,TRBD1,TGTGCCAGCAGAAGCGCTCGGGGACAGATCTCTGGAAACACCATATATTTT,CASRSARGQISGNTIYF
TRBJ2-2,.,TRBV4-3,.,TGCGCCAGCAGCCCCCGGTTCGGAGGGGAACCCGGGGAGCTGTTTTTT,CASSPRFGGEPGELFF
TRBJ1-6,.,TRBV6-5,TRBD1,TGTGCCAGCAGATCAGGGGGAGGTAATTCACCCCTCCACTTT,CASRSGGGNSPLHF
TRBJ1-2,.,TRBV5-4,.,TGTGCCAGCAGCCCTGGCCAGGGGTCAGGCGGCTACACCTTC,CASSPGQGSGGYTF
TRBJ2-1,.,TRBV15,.,TGTGCCACCAGCGGAAAGGGACTTCATAATGAGCAGTTCTTC,CATSGKGLHNEQFF
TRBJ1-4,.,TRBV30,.,TGTGCCTGGAGTCAGGGGTTGGGTGAAAAACTGTTTTTT,CAWSQGLGEKLFF
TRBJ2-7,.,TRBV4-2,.,TGTGCCAGCAGCCCGCCGGACTATTCAATCTACGAGCAGTACTTC,CASSPPDYSIYEQYF
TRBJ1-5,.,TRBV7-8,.,TGTGCCAGCAGCTTAGCCAGGGGTGGGGGCAATCAGCCCCAGCATTTT,CASSLARGGGNQPQHF
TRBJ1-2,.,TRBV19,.,TGTGCCAGTAGCCTTCAGGGGAGTGGCTACACCTTC,CASSLQGSGYTF
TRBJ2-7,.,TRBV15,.,TGTGCCACCAGCGACCCGGGACTTCAGGAGCAGTACTTC,CATSDPGLQEQYF
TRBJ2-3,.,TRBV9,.,TGTGCCAGCAGCGGGTTGACAGGTTCCGATACGCAGTATTTT,CASSGLTGSDTQYF
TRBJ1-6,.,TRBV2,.,TGTGCCAGCAGGCAAACAGGGCTCGCTTCACCCCTCCACTTT,CASRQTGLASPLHF